This T cell receptor (beta chain) was found in a study of Ad26.COV2.S vaccination and SARS-CoV-2 variants. Background on the study: The vaccine Ad26.COV2.S was put into the muscle once, or twice with 56 days between.

Remarks on this clone: The antigen remains undetermined.

The treatment denotes: approximately 18 received Ad26.COV2.S at low or high dose, single or two shots; about 5 received placebo; per-sample allocation not given. Sampling took place 63 days after the first vaccine or placebo injection. The method was immunoSEQ multiplex PCR; TCRdb's version includes in-frame clones alone and lacks a portion of them. The sample lists roughly 380,000 clones, over 75% occurring once. Germline-derived CDR1 and CDR2 are SEHNR and FQNEAQ (reference sequence). The CDR3 sequence is 13 residues long. The germline V and J ends were trimmed by 5 bases and 3 bases, with 10 bases remaining between them. Study-wide results and limits: Analyses that measured TCR breadth and depth may have underestimated total T cell responses.

This material consisted of peripheral blood, taken in a trial of Ad26.COV2.S vaccine versus placebo. The TCR comes from a person between 18 and 65 years old who received the Ad26.COV2.S COVID-19 vaccine or a placebo. V is TRBV7-9 and J is TRBJ1-2; D unclear. The DNA for the CDR3 is TGTGCCAGCAGCCCACCTGGGGACTATGGCTACACCTTC. Its translation: CASSPPGDYGYTF.